This T cell receptor (beta chain) came from a study of blood T cells in healthy people across ages. Whole-study results and caveats: The unsorted PBMCs prevented any conclusive comparison of naive versus antigen-experienced cells.

The V gene's germline CDR1 is SQVTM and CDR2 ANQGSEA. The CDR3 length is 12 residues. Trimming took 3 bases from V and 7 from J, leaving 10 bases between them. Regarding this clonotype: As yet, its antigen is unknown.

With a J-beta primer mix and a sample-barcoded 5' primer, a second PCR ran about 7 to 11 cycles. TCRdb re-called the 5' RACE reads through MiXCR, storing one row per CDR3 protein. Of 800,000 to 950,000 distinct CDR3 sequences in the sample, roughly 43% are singletons; the top ten hold roughly an eighth. The TCR was taken from a man younger than 45 in good health. The rearrangement joins TRBV29-1 to TRBJ1-5; D ambiguous. Sequenced: blood. CDR3 sequence: CSVDLGGQPQHF. CDR3 nucleotides: TGCAGCGTTGATCTGGGAGGGCAGCCCCAGCATTTT.